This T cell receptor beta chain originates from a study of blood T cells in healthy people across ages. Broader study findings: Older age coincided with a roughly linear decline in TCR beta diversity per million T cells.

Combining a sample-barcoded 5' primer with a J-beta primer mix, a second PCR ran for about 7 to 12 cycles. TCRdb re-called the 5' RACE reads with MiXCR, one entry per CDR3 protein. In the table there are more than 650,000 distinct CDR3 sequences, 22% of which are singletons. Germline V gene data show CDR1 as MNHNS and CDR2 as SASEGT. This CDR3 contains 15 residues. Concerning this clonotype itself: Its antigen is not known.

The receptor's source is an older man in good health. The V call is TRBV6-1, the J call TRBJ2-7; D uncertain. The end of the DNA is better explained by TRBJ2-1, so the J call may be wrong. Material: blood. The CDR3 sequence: CASSASPFGYNEQFF. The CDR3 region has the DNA TGTGCCAGCAGTGCCTCCCCTTTTGGCTACAATGAGCAGTTCTTC.